A single sample gave rise to the 19 T cell receptor beta chains below, sequenced in a study of cytomegalovirus exposure and HLA in healthy donors. The PCR ran on 60 Vbeta and 13 Jbeta primers. Measured with immunoSEQ multiplex PCR; TCRdb has only the in-frame clones, and not every one. The table lists roughly 120,000 clones, approximately 80% of them singletons, with over 2.5% in the top ten. The material sequenced was PBMCs. The receptors shown here come from a male donor in good health and CMV-seronegative.

Here the CDR3 reads CASSPRQGADREQYF. Written as DNA, the CDR3 is TGTGCCAGCAGTCCCCGACAGGGGGCGGACCGGGAGCAGTACTTC. The rearrangement uses TRBV28 and TRBJ2-7; 10 bases fit TRBD1. The CDR3 totals 15 residues. Germline assignment: CDR1 MDHEN and CDR2 SYDVKM. Germline trimming cut 5 bases from V and 7 bases from J; bases unmatched to any gene: 11. Looking up the rest from reference TRBV28 and TRBJ2-7 gives the full variable domain: DVKVTQSSRYLVKRTGEKVFLECVQDMDHENMFWYRQDPGLGLRLIYFSYDVKMKEKGDIPEGYSVSREKKERFSLILESASTNQTSMYLCASSPRQGADREQYFGPGTRLTVT.

The chain uses TRBV7-6 and TRBJ2-5; TRBD1 aligns across 9 bases. The CDR3 contains 14 residues. V trimming: 7 bases; J trimming: 4 bases; junction bases outside the gene matches: 7. CDR1 is SGHVS and CDR2 is FNYEAQ in the germline V gene. CDR3 residues: CASMLDRGGETQYF. In DNA, the CDR3 is TGTGCCAGCATGTTGGACAGGGGCGGAGAGACCCAGTACTTC.

The rearrangement links TRBV9 to TRBJ1-3; unclear D gene. CDR1 and CDR2 (germline): SGDLS, YYNGEE. V was pared by 0 bases and J by 0 bases, with 10 bases between. This CDR3 spans 16 amino acids. CDR3 protein: CASSVGSGISGNTIYF. For the CDR3, the DNA is TGTGCCAGCAGCGTAGGGTCGGGGATCTCTGGAAACACCATATATTTT.

The J gene is TRBJ2-5, the V gene TRBV9, with D possibly TRBD2 on 6 matching bases. The V end was cut by 0 bases, the J end by 5 bases, with 17 bases between. The CDR3 has 16 amino acids. Looked up from germline, CDR1 is SGDLS and CDR2 is YYNGEE. CDR3 region: CASSVGWVTRGETQYF. The CDR3 coding sequence is TGTGCCAGCAGCGTAGGATGGGTTACCCGGGGGGAGACCCAGTACTTC.

This clone was seen a handful of times. This sequence joins TRBV11-2 and TRBJ2-5; 8 nucleotides agree with TRBD2. The CDR3 sequence is 16 residues long. V lost 5 bases to trimming and J lost 5 bases; unmatched junction nucleotides: 13. Germline V CDR1 and CDR2: SGHAT, FQNNGV. The CDR3 nucleotides are TGTGCCAGCAGCCCTGGGGAGCGGGGGATTGGGGAGACCCAGTACTTC. This sequence encodes CASSPGERGIGETQYF.

The chain has TRBV2 and TRBJ2-7; 11 nucleotides align to TRBD2. J gave up 4 bases and V 6 bases, and 8 bases lay outside the gene matches. The germline gives CDR1 SNHLY, CDR2 FYNNEI. The CDR3 length is 15 residues. CDR3 bases: TGTGCCAGCAGGTTAGCGGGAGGGCCACTGTACGAGCAGTACTTC. This encodes CASRLAGGPLYEQYF.

V is TRBV30 and J is TRBJ2-1; the match to TRBD2 covers 7 bases. CDR1 GTSNPN and CDR2 SVGIG come from the germline V gene (reference sequence). The CDR3 totals 11 residues. V lost 8 bases and J lost 13; bases outside the gene matches: 11. This CDR3 is CARGEGPGQFF. DNA of the CDR3: TGTGCCCGTGGGGAGGGTCCCGGCCAGTTCTTC.

The count of this clone is one. The chain links TRBV30 to TRBJ1-2, with 11 bases lining up with TRBD1. J was trimmed by 3 bases and V by 5 bases; bases with no gene match: 8. Germline CDR1 and CDR2: GTSNPN and SVGIG (reference sequence). The length of the CDR3 is 15 residues. As DNA, the CDR3 is TGTGCCTGGCGAAGGGAGGGACAGGGGGACTATGGCTACACCTTC. Its protein product is CAWRREGQGDYGYTF.

V usage is TRBV10-1 and J usage is TRBJ2-5, with TRBD2 matching 8 bases. Judging by the DNA end, TRBJ2-7 fits better; the J call may be wrong. This CDR3 is built from 14 residues. In germline, CDR1 is WNHNN, CDR2 SYGVQD (reference sequence). The CDR3 DNA reads as TGCGCCAGCAGTGAAGCGGGGGTTACCTACGAGCAGTACTTC. Amino acid sequence: CASSEAGVTYEQYF.

The chain is built from TRBV2 and TRBJ1-5, with D possibly matching TRBD1 (6 bases). The CDR3 length is 13 residues. From germline, CDR1 is SNHLY and CDR2 FYNNEI. Trimming stripped 4 bases from V and 3 bases from J, with 7 bases between. CDR3 in amino acids: CASSGDTNQPQHF. CDR3 sequence (DNA): TGTGCCAGCAGTGGGGACACCAATCAGCCCCAGCATTTT.

The rearrangement joins TRBV4-2 to TRBJ2-7; TRBD1 matches 8 bases. CDR1 is LGHNA, CDR2 YNFKEQ, per germline. Trimming took 3 bases from V and 5 from J; bases not matched to a gene: 3. The CDR3 consists of 13 residues. The CDR3 is CASSQGQADEQYF. CDR3 sequence (DNA): TGTGCCAGCAGCCAGGGACAGGCCGACGAGCAGTACTTC.

This sequence joins TRBV4-1 and TRBJ1-5; D uncertain. Deletions cut 6 bases from V and 1 base from J, with 13 bases between. CDR1 is MGHRA, CDR2 YSYEKL, per germline. The CDR3 extends over 15 amino acids. The chain's CDR3 is CASRPQAPSNQPQHF. CDR3 DNA sequence: TGCGCCAGCAGACCCCAGGCGCCCAGCAATCAGCCCCAGCATTTT.

This clone was seen only a few times. The chain recombines TRBV5-1 with TRBJ2-7, with 9 bases that match TRBD1. CDR1 is SGHRS, CDR2 YFSETQ, per germline. J lost 2 bases, V lost 4 bases, and 10 bases had no gene match. The CDR3 has 16 residues. CDR3 DNA: TGCGCCAGCAGCGACCCCGGGACAGGGACGACCTACGAGCAGTACTTC. This gives the protein CASSDPGTGTTYEQYF.

This rearrangement joins TRBV30 to TRBJ1-1; tentatively, D is TRBD1 (5 bases). CDR1 is GTSNPN, CDR2 SVGIG, per germline (reference sequence). Trimming shortened V by 3 bases and J by 0 bases, and 17 bases separated the two germline ends. This CDR3 contains 16 residues. CDR3 in DNA: TGTGCCTGGAGGTCCTTCGGGGGATTCTTGAACACTGAAGCTTTCTTT. Its translation: CAWRSFGGFLNTEAFF. Combining the CDR3 with reference TRBV30 and TRBJ1-1 gives the whole variable domain SQTIHQWPATLVQPVGSPLSLECTVEGTSNPNLYWYRQAAGRGLQLLFYSVGIGQISSEVPQNLSASRPQDRQFILSSKKLLLSDSGFYLCAWRSFGGFLNTEAFFGQGTRLTVV.

V is TRBV19 and J is TRBJ1-5; 8 bases align to TRBD1. Trimming at V came to 1 base and at J to 2 bases, leaving 1 base not matched to a gene. The germline V gene has CDR1 LNHDA and CDR2 SQIVND (reference sequence). The CDR3 runs to 15 residues. CDR3 in DNA: TGTGCCAGTAGTATAGTGACAGGGGGCAATCAGCCCCAGCATTTT. As protein: CASSIVTGGNQPQHF.

The chain links TRBV16 to TRBJ2-1; 12 bases match TRBD1. V was pared by 10 bases and J by 7 bases, with 5 bases of the junction left unmatched. The CDR3 has 13 amino acids. The germline gives CDR1 KGHSY, CDR2 FQNENV. CDR3 sequence: CANRGQGANEQFF. CDR3 DNA: TGTGCCAACCGGGGACAGGGGGCAAATGAGCAGTTCTTC.

The chain links TRBV5-1 to TRBJ2-7; 12 nucleotides agree with TRBD1. This CDR3 has 16 amino acids. Germline CDR1 is SGHRS and CDR2 is YFSETQ. Losses at the gene ends were 2 bases for V and 5 bases for J; bases not matched to a gene: 8. The CDR3 loop reads CASSFAGTGGRNEQYF. In DNA form, the CDR3 reads TGCGCCAGCAGCTTCGCCGGGACAGGGGGCAGGAACGAGCAGTACTTC. The whole variable domain, filled in from reference TRBV5-1 and TRBJ2-7, reads KAGVTQTPRYLIKTRGQQVTLSCSPISGHRSVSWYQQTPGQGLQFLFEYFSETQRNKGNFPGRFSGRQFSNSRSEMNVSTLELGDSALYLCASSFAGTGGRNEQYFGPGTRLTVT.

This clone was counted between two and nine times. V is TRBV19 and J is TRBJ2-5; 8 positions agree with TRBD1. J gave up 5 bases and V 5 bases, and 7 bases lay outside the gene matches. Germline V CDR1 and CDR2: LNHDA, SQIVND (reference sequence). This CDR3 spans 14 amino acids. CDR3 nucleotide sequence: TGTGCCAGTAGTTCGGCAGGGGGCCTGGAGACCCAGTACTTC. This codes for CASSSAGGLETQYF. Using reference TRBV19 and TRBJ2-5 for the parts outside the CDR3, the full variable domain is DGGITQSPKYLFRKEGQNVTLSCEQNLNHDAMYWYRQDPGQGLRLIYYSQIVNDFQKGDIAEGYSVSREKKESFPLTVTSAQKNPTAFYLCASSSAGGLETQYFGPGTRLLVL.

In DNA, the CDR3 is TGTGCCTGGAGGGCCAACTGGGGCGCTAACTATGGCTACACCTTC. Translating it yields CAWRANWGANYGYTF. V is TRBV30 and J is TRBJ1-2, with D possibly matching TRBD1 (5 bases). The CDR3 runs to 15 residues. Germline CDR1 is GTSNPN and CDR2 is SVGIG (reference sequence). V was trimmed by 3 bases and J by 0 bases, leaving 14 bases between them.